The source of this T cell receptor beta chain is a study of blood T cells in healthy people across ages. Germline CDR1 and CDR2: MGHDK and SYGVNS. The CDR3 spans 15 residues. V dropped 4 bases and J dropped 1 base, with 13 bases sitting between them. Then a second PCR, running roughly 6 to 12 cycles, was carried out with a sample-barcoded 5' primer and a J-beta primer mix. At least 2.5 million CDR3-containing paired-end reads were obtained per sample. TCRdb independently ran MiXCR on the 5' RACE reads; one entry per CDR3 protein. In the table there are 1,500,000 or so distinct CDR3 sequences, 55% to 75% of which are singletons.

Sample: blood. The chain recombines TRBV25-1 with TRBJ2-5; D possibly uses TRBD1 or TRBD2 (5 bases each). The TCR comes from a man aged 18 to 29 in good health. The chain's CDR3 is CASSVVGTAQETQYF. CDR3 DNA sequence: TGTGCCAGCAGTGTAGTCGGGACCGCCCAAGAGACCCAGTACTTC. Full variable domain (remainder filled in from reference TRBV25-1 and TRBJ2-5): EADIYQTPRYLVIGTGKKITLECSQTMGHDKMYWYQQDPGMELHLIHYSYGVNSTEKGDLSSESTVSRIRTEHFPLTLESARPSHTSQYLCASSVVGTAQETQYFGPGTRLLVL.